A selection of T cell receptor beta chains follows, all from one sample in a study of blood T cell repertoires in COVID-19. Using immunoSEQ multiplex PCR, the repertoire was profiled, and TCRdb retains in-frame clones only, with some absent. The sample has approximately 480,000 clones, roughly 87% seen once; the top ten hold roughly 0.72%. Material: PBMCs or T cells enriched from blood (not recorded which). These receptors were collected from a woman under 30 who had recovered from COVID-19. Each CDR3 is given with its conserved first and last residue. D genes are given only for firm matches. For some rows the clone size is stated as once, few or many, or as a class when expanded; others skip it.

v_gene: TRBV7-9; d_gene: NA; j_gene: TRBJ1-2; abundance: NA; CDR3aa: CASSLGVGGYGYTF; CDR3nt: TGTGCCAGCAGCTTAGGGGTAGGGGGCTATGGCTACACCTTC
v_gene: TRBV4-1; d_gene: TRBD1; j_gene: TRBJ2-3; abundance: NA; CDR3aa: CASSQDGRTGGRTQYF; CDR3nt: TGCGCCAGCAGCCAAGACGGGAGGACAGGGGGTCGTACGCAGTATTTT
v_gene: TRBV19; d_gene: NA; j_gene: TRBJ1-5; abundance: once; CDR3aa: CASRVGHLSNQPQHF; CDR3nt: TGTGCCAGTAGGGTCGGACATCTCAGCAATCAGCCCCAGCATTTT
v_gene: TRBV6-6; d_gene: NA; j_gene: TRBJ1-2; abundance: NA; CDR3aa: CASRTPSSDGYTF; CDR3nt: TGTGCCAGCAGGACACCATCCTCCGATGGCTACACCTTC
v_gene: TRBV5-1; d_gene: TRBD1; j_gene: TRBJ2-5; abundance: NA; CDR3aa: CASSKGQGSQETQYF; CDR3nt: TGCGCCAGCAGCAAGGGACAGGGCTCCCAAGAGACCCAGTACTTC
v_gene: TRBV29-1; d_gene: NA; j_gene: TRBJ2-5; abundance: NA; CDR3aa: CSVEEGRETQYF; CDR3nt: TGCAGCGTTGAAGAGGGGCGCGAGACCCAGTACTTC
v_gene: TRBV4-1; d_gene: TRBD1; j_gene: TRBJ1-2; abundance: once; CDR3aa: CASRGQGAHYGYTF; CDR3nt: TGCGCCAGCAGGGGACAGGGGGCCCACTATGGCTACACCTTC
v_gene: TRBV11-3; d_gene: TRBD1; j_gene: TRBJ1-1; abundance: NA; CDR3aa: CASSPTGGLTEAFF; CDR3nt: TGTGCCAGCAGCCCGACAGGGGGCCTAACTGAAGCTTTCTTT
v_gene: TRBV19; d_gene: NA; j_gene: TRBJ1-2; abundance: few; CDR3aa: CASTLRWGDGYTF; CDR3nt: TGTGCCAGTACCCTAAGGTGGGGGGATGGCTACACCTTC
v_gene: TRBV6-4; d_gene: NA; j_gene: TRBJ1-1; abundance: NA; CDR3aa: CASSDSSGGSNYTEAFF; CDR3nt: TGTGCCAGCAGTGACTCGAGCGGTGGGAGCAATTACACTGAAGCTTTCTTT
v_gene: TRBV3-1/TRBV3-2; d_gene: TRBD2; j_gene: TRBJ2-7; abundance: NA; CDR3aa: CASSSLAGAHEYEQYF; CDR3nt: TGTGCCAGCAGCTCACTAGCGGGGGCTCATGAATACGAGCAGTACTTC
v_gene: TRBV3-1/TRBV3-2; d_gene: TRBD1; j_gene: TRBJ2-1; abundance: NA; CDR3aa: CASSQSDRVEFF; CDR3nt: TGTGCCAGCAGCCAGTCCGACAGGGTCGAGTTCTTC
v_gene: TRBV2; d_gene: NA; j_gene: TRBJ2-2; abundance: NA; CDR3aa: CASNEGLNTGELFF; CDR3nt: TGTGCCAGCAATGAGGGCCTGAACACCGGGGAGCTGTTTTTT